The 32 T cell receptor beta chains reported below all come from one sample, sequenced in a study of chemoradiotherapy in HPV16-positive cancers. Only in-frame clones appear in the TCRdb table, and some are missing; sequencing was by immunoSEQ multiplex PCR. The profile shows about 68,000 clones, 88% of them singletons. Material: blood, obtained from a patient who underwent chemoradiotherapy. These receptors were obtained from a human donor with HPV-associated anogenital cancer.

In its sample, this clone was seen a few times. V gene TRBV28 combines with J gene TRBJ2-1; 7 bases are a match to TRBD1. The CDR3 is 16 amino acids. The V and J ends lost 2 bases and 6 bases, in that order; junction bases with no gene match: 10. Germline loops: CDR1 MDHEN, CDR2 SYDVKM. The CDR3 bases are TGTGCCAGCAGTTTACCGACAGGGCGAAGAGGCAATGAGCAGTTCTTC. Protein product: CASSLPTGRRGNEQFF. The whole variable domain, remainder taken from reference TRBV28 and TRBJ2-1, is DVKVTQSSRYLVKRTGEKVFLECVQDMDHENMFWYRQDPGLGLRLIYFSYDVKMKEKGDIPEGYSVSREKKERFSLILESASTNQTSMYLCASSLPTGRRGNEQFFGPGTRLTVL.

Points on this clone: The same CDR3 also results from other DNA sequences found in this sample. The V call is TRBV5-6, the J call TRBJ1-1, with a tentative D call TRBD1 (5 bases). Trimming took 2 bases from V and 3 from J, leaving 8 bases between them. This CDR3 has 13 residues. The germline V gene has CDR1 SGHDT and CDR2 YYEEEE. The CDR3 region has the DNA TGTGCCAGCAGCTTAGGAGGGGACACTGAAGCTTTCTTT. This encodes CASSLGGDTEAFF.

V and J are TRBV2 and TRBJ2-1; weak D call: TRBD1 (6 bases). The CDR3 covers 15 residues. CDR1 and CDR2 from the germline V gene are SNHLY and FYNNEI. The V and J ends lost 6 bases and 4 bases respectively, with 16 bases between them. The CDR3 sequence: CASSTSTGPYNEQFF. The CDR3 region has the DNA TGTGCCAGCAGCACATCGACAGGCCCATACAATGAGCAGTTCTTC.

This clone came up a few times. This chain links TRBV27 with TRBJ2-7; TRBD2 might be the D (7 bases). Germline CDR1 and CDR2: MNHEY and SMNVEV (reference sequence). V gave up 4 bases and J gave up 6 bases, with 13 bases separating them. The CDR3 has 13 residues. CDR3 DNA: TGTGCCAGCAGTTGGGCGGGGGCCTCCGAGCAGTACTTC. Translating it yields CASSWAGASEQYF.

The genes are TRBV7-9 and TRBJ1-3; TRBD1 is a possible D gene (5 bases). Per the germline V gene, CDR1 is SEHNR and CDR2 is FQNEAQ (reference sequence). This CDR3 is built from 13 residues. Deletions cut 7 bases from V and 1 base from J, with 8 bases between. CDR3 protein: CASIGVSGNTIYF. In nucleotides, the CDR3 is TGTGCCAGCATAGGGGTTTCTGGAAACACCATATATTTT. Drawing the rest from reference TRBV7-9 and TRBJ1-3, the complete variable domain is DTGVSQNPRHKITKRGQNVTFRCDPISEHNRLYWYRQTLGQGPEFLTYFQNEAQLEKSRLLSDRFSAERPKGSFSTLEIQRTEQGDSAMYLCASIGVSGNTIYFGEGSWLTVV.

This chain uses TRBV7-6 with TRBJ1-5; no reliable D call. CDR3 length: 14 amino acids. Trimming shortened V by 0 bases and J by 1 base, and 4 bases separated the two germline ends. CDR1 and CDR2 from the germline V gene are SGHVS and FNYEAQ. The CDR3 nucleotides are TGTGCCAGCAGCTTAGCAGGGAGCAATCAGCCCCAGCATTTT. It yields the protein CASSLAGSNQPQHF.

V gene TRBV19 combines with J gene TRBJ1-1; D uncertain. From germline, CDR1 is LNHDA and CDR2 SQIVND (reference sequence). The V and J ends lost 4 bases and 5 bases respectively, with 8 bases between them. This CDR3 has 12 residues. The CDR3 is CASSTGVTEAFF. CDR3 DNA sequence: TGTGCCAGTAGTACGGGCGTTACTGAAGCTTTCTTT.

V and J are TRBV7-3 and TRBJ2-1; TRBD1 aligns across 9 bases. The CDR3 has 14 amino acids. The V gene end was trimmed by 5 bases and the J gene end by 8 bases; junction bases not matched to a gene: 7. The V gene's germline CDR1 is SGHTA and CDR2 FQGTGA. CDR3 protein: CASSIGTGSDEQFF. CDR3 DNA: TGTGCCAGCAGCATTGGGACAGGGTCAGATGAGCAGTTCTTC.

A word on this clone: A read error may account for a junction end that differs from germline. The chain carries TRBV4-1 and TRBJ2-5; D tentatively reads TRBD1 or TRBD2 (6 bases each). In germline, CDR1 is MGHRA, CDR2 YSYEKL. There are 15 residues in the CDR3. The DNA of the CDR3 is TGTGCCAGCAGCCAAGATTCGGGGGCCCAAGAGACCCAGTACTTC. This gives the protein CASSQDSGAQETQYF.

The chain carries TRBV5-1 and TRBJ2-7; unclear D gene. The CDR3 runs 14 residues. V was pared by 0 bases and J by 6 bases, with 13 bases between. Per the germline V gene, CDR1 is SGHRS and CDR2 is YFSETQ. Here the CDR3 reads CASSLGQRYSEQYF. As DNA, the CDR3 is TGCGCCAGCAGCTTGGGGCAAAGATACTCCGAGCAGTACTTC.

This clone was seen only a few times. CDR3 amino acids: CASRERTGSGYTF. DNA for the CDR3: TGTGCCAGCAGGGAAAGGACAGGCTCTGGCTACACCTTC. This chain uses TRBV6-5 with TRBJ1-2; 7 bases are a match to TRBD1. J gave up 7 bases and V 6 bases, and 8 bases lay outside the gene matches. Germline lookup yields CDR1 MNHEY and CDR2 SVGAGI. CDR3 length equals 13 residues.

This clone was observed a handful of times. The chain uses TRBV29-1 and TRBJ2-1; 9 bases match TRBD2. CDR3 length equals 13 residues. Germline V gene lookup returns CDR1 SQVTM and CDR2 ANQGSEA. V was clipped by 3 bases and J by 13 bases; unmatched bases: 10. In nucleotides, the CDR3 is TGCAGCGTTGAGGGAGGGGAGGGACTAGCCCAGTTCTTC. Its protein is CSVEGGEGLAQFF.

The chain couples TRBV6-1 to TRBJ2-2; TRBD2 matches at 14 bases. The CDR3 runs 19 residues. Trimming at V came to 4 bases and at J to 7 bases, leaving 14 bases not matched to a gene. Per germline, CDR1 MNHNS and CDR2 SASEGT. In nucleotides, the CDR3 is TGTGCCAGCAGTGCGCCACCCGGGACTAGCGGGAGTCAGGGCGGGGAGCTGTTTTTT. Residues: CASSAPPGTSGSQGGELFF.

The rearrangement links TRBV11-3 to TRBJ1-6, with TRBD1 as a possible D gene (6 bases). Trimming pared 5 bases from V and 0 bases from J, leaving 14 bases between. CDR1 SGHNT and CDR2 YENEEA come from the germline V gene. This CDR3 is built from 17 residues. The CDR3, as DNA: TGTGCCAGCAGCCAAAACAGGGAGAGCTCCTATAATTCACCCCTCCACTTT. This translates into CASSQNRESSYNSPLHF.

This clone was picked up a small number of times. V gene TRBV6-1 combines with J gene TRBJ1-3, with 9 nucleotides matching TRBD1. V was pared by 7 bases and J by 8 bases, with 3 bases of the junction left unmatched. From germline, CDR1 is MNHNS and CDR2 SASEGT. The CDR3 contains 12 residues. CDR3 loop: CASNRQGDTIYF. The DNA of the CDR3 is TGTGCCAGCAACCGACAGGGGGACACCATATATTTT.

The chain recombines TRBV5-1 with TRBJ1-4; TRBD1 is a possible D gene (6 bases). The CDR3 runs to 15 residues. Germline lookup yields CDR1 SGHRS and CDR2 YFSETQ. Trimming removed 4 bases at V and 4 bases at J, with 14 bases between. This CDR3 reads CASSATGPYNEKLFF. The CDR3 DNA follows: TGCGCCAGCAGCGCCACAGGGCCTTATAATGAAAAACTGTTTTTT.

The chain couples TRBV25-1 to TRBJ1-4; tentative D call: TRBD1 (6 bases). The CDR3 extends over 14 amino acids. The germline CDR1 and CDR2 sequences are MGHDK and SYGVNS. The germline V and J ends were trimmed by 1 base and 5 bases, with 8 bases remaining between them. The CDR3 DNA is TGTGCCAGCAGTGAATGGGGGCGGAATGAAAAACTGTTTTTT. Amino acid sequence: CASSEWGRNEKLFF. Using reference TRBV25-1 and TRBJ1-4 for the parts outside the CDR3, the full variable domain is EADIYQTPRYLVIGTGKKITLECSQTMGHDKMYWYQQDPGMELHLIHYSYGVNSTEKGDLSSESTVSRIRTEHFPLTLESARPSHTSQYLCASSEWGRNEKLFFGSGTQLSVL.

CDR3 in amino acids: CASSWGTGGQETQYF. CDR3 coding DNA: TGTGCCAGCAGCTGGGGGACAGGGGGCCAAGAGACCCAGTACTTC. This chain connects TRBV5-8 to TRBJ2-5, with 11 bases fitting TRBD1. Germline CDR1 reads SGHTS; CDR2 reads YDEGEE. V shed 3 bases and J 1 base; nucleotides not matched to a gene: 2. The CDR3 has 15 amino acids.

The rearrangement links TRBV28 to TRBJ2-7; D is ambiguous. Germline assignment: CDR1 MDHEN and CDR2 SYDVKM. Between the trimmed V and J ends, which lost 5 bases and 0 bases, there was a span of 8 bases. The CDR3 is 13 amino acids. The chain's CDR3 is CASSTTDSYEQYF. The DNA for the CDR3 is TGTGCCAGCAGTACTACAGACTCCTACGAGCAGTACTTC.

This rearrangement joins TRBV5-4 to TRBJ1-4; TRBD1 aligns across 10 bases. The J segment lost 5 bases and the V segment lost 2 bases, leaving 3 bases of the junction unmatched. Germline assignment: CDR1 SGHNT and CDR2 YYREEE (reference sequence). The CDR3 extends over 15 amino acids. The CDR3 DNA is TGTGCCAGCAGCTTTACGGGACAGGGGAATGAAAAACTGTTTTTT. Translation gives CASSFTGQGNEKLFF.

The chain recombines TRBV11-2 with TRBJ1-3; D is undetermined. Germline CDR1 and CDR2: SGHAT and FQNNGV. There are 16 residues in the CDR3. V shed 2 bases and J shed 0 bases, with 11 bases lying between them. For the CDR3, the DNA is TGTGCCAGCAGCTTATACCCAGATAGCTCTGGAAACACCATATATTTT. It is translated as CASSLYPDSSGNTIYF.

The rearrangement joins TRBV6-5 to TRBJ1-6; D possibly corresponds to TRBD1 (6 bases). CDR3 length: 14 residues. V shed 6 bases and J shed 8 bases, with 14 bases lying between them. Germline V gene sequence: CDR1 MNHEY, CDR2 SVGAGI. The CDR3 DNA follows: TGTGCCAGCAGCCCAACAGGGAATTATTCACCCCTCCACTTT. Its protein product is CASSPTGNYSPLHF.

The chain joins TRBV10-1 to TRBJ2-5, with no clear D. The end of the DNA aligns better with TRBJ2-7, so the J call may be wrong. Germline V gene data show CDR1 as WNHNN and CDR2 as SYGVQD (reference sequence). This CDR3 is 13 amino acids long. This CDR3 reads CASSESSFYEQYF. The CDR3 nucleotides are TGCGCCAGCAGTGAGTCCAGTTTCTACGAGCAGTACTTC.

The chain carries TRBV10-1 and TRBJ2-7; 8 bases agree with TRBD1. Germline-derived CDR1 and CDR2 are WNHNN and SYGVQD (reference sequence). V dropped 2 bases and J dropped 1; count of bases not matched to a gene: 10. The CDR3 consists of 17 residues. As DNA, the CDR3 is TGCGCCAGCAGTGAGGTTAAAGGACAGGGAGGTTCCTACGAGCAGTACTTC. Protein product: CASSEVKGQGGSYEQYF.

The chain's CDR3 is CASRRDRGNYGYTF. The CDR3 DNA follows: TGTGCCAGCAGAAGGGACAGGGGAAACTATGGCTACACCTTC. V usage is TRBV7-8 and J usage is TRBJ1-2; 10 bases fit TRBD1. CDR3 length: 14 residues. V lost 6 bases to trimming and J lost 2 bases; unmatched junction nucleotides: 3. Germline V gene data show CDR1 as SGHVS and CDR2 as FQNEAQ.

The rearrangement joins TRBV15 to TRBJ2-1; 14 bases fit TRBD2. There are 15 residues in the CDR3. Germline trimming cut 5 bases from V and 8 bases from J; bases unmatched to any gene: 5. Germline values: CDR1 LNHNV, CDR2 YYDKDF (reference sequence). CDR3 nucleotides: TGTGCCACCAGCGGTGGACTAGCGGGGGGCCATGAGCAGTTCTTC. Protein: CATSGGLAGGHEQFF.

The rearrangement uses TRBV5-1 and TRBJ2-3; D gene ambiguous. The ends were cut back, 3 bases at V and 0 bases at J, with 11 bases in the middle. The CDR3 is 15 residues long. Germline CDR1 is SGHRS and CDR2 is YFSETQ. CDR3: CASSSRVTSTDTQYF. The CDR3, as DNA: TGCGCCAGCAGCTCCCGGGTGACCAGCACAGATACGCAGTATTTT.

The genes are TRBV20-1 and TRBJ2-5, with D possibly TRBD1 on 6 matching bases. This CDR3 region has 11 residues. CDR1 DFQATT and CDR2 SNEGSKA come from the germline V gene (reference sequence). V was cut by 4 bases and J by 5 bases, with 8 bases left in between. CDR3 amino acids: CSANREETQYF. CDR3 in DNA: TGCAGTGCTAACAGGGAGGAGACCCAGTACTTC.

This chain joins TRBV11-2 and TRBJ2-1; 7 nucleotides align to TRBD2. The CDR3 is 14 amino acids. V was pared by 1 base and J by 9 bases, with 6 bases of the junction left unmatched. Germline values: CDR1 SGHAT, CDR2 FQNNGV. This CDR3 is CASSLAAGEGEQFF. CDR3 DNA sequence: TGTGCCAGCAGCTTAGCGGCGGGAGAAGGTGAGCAGTTCTTC.

V gene TRBV18 combines with J gene TRBJ1-2, with D possibly TRBD1 on 6 matching bases. Germline V gene lookup returns CDR1 KGHSH and CDR2 LQKENI. V was shortened by 2 bases and J by 6 bases, with 7 bases between the two germline ends. This CDR3 region has 12 residues. The CDR3 sequence: CASSPNRDGYTF. In nucleotides, the CDR3 is TGTGCCAGCTCACCAAACAGGGATGGCTACACCTTC.

The chain employs TRBV5-1 and TRBJ2-3, with 9 bases matching TRBD1. The CDR3 loop spans 16 amino acids. CDR1 and CDR2 (germline): SGHRS, YFSETQ. V shed 3 bases and J 2 bases; nucleotides not matched to a gene: 7. The DNA of the CDR3 is TGCGCCAGCAGCTACCAGGGACAGGGTTACACAGATACGCAGTATTTT. Residues: CASSYQGQGYTDTQYF.

In its sample, this clone was seen a few times. The chain recombines TRBV5-1 with TRBJ2-3; unclear D gene. CDR1 and CDR2 from the germline V gene are SGHRS and YFSETQ. The CDR3 length is 13 residues. Deletions cut 0 bases from V and 0 bases from J, with 2 bases between. CDR3 protein: CASSLGSTDTQYF. CDR3 coding DNA: TGCGCCAGCAGCTTGGGTAGCACAGATACGCAGTATTTT. The full variable domain, rest sourced from reference TRBV5-1 and TRBJ2-3, is KAGVTQTPRYLIKTRGQQVTLSCSPISGHRSVSWYQQTPGQGLQFLFEYFSETQRNKGNFPGRFSGRQFSNSRSEMNVSTLELGDSALYLCASSLGSTDTQYFGPGTRLTVL.